The T cell receptor (beta chain) described here comes from a study of T cell repertoires in cytomegalovirus infection. The study's findings and limits: Cumulated frequencies of public TCR beta families served to identify carriers of CMV plus the relevant HLA. Predominance within the ex vivo response was attributable to HLA-C-restricted CMV-specific TCR beta clonotypes.

Worth noting for this clonotype: The antigen is undetermined.

TCRdb recomputed calls from the reads with MiXCR, one row per CDR3 protein. The sample includes about 130,000 distinct CDR3 sequences, 20% to 30% seen only once; the top ten take almost 35%. V lost 9 bases to trimming and J lost 4 bases, with 28 bases between them. The CDR3 covers 18 residues. Germline V gives CDR1 LNHDA, CDR2 SQIVND (reference sequence). The chain links TRBV19 to TRBJ2-1, with a weak D call TRBD2 (6 bases). Specimen: PBMCs, sequenced either directly or after in vitro stimulation (not recorded which). The sequence derives from a human donor in good health (CMV status not recorded). Some clones in this sample may be carry-over from other donors' samples. In nucleotides, the CDR3 is TGTGCCAGCATAGGTTTTTTCGCTAGCGATAAGGGTTACAATGAGCAGTTCTTC. Translating it yields CASIGFFASDKGYNEQFF.